This TCR beta chain was observed in a study of tumor and adjacent non-tumor tissue in lung cancer. Study at large: Patients were aged about 30 to 80, about 10 men and a handful of women, stage I to III.

Overall study results and limits: TCR diversity was significantly greater in tumor than normal lung tissue. In normal lung, the top 100 clones were significantly more dominant than in tumor. Patients with more diverse tumor TCRs had worse survival.

TCRbeta libraries were built with three rounds of nested PCR, modified from ARM-PCR. TCRdb re-analysed the multiplex PCR reads in MiXCR, keeping a single row per CDR3 protein. The sample yields about 110,000 distinct CDR3 sequences, roughly 74% seen once. Regarding this clonotype: The antigen is not known.

RNA was extracted from bulk tissue without any cell sorting. Germline CDR1 reads SGHAT; CDR2 reads FQNNGV. CDR3 length: 14 amino acids. V lost 4 bases to trimming and J lost 8 bases, with 15 bases between them. This chain connects TRBV11-2 to TRBJ2-1, with a possible D match to TRBD1 (6 bases). Sequencing was carried out using lung tumor tissue. The receptor was isolated from a woman aged 55 to 70 with non-small cell lung cancer. CDR3 protein: CASSSDSSNDEQFF. The CDR3, as DNA: TGTGCCAGCAGCTCGGACAGCTCCAACGATGAGCAGTTCTTC.